A single sample is the source of the 22 T cell receptor beta chains below, sequenced in a study of T cell responses to AZD1222 COVID-19 vaccine. Profiled with immunoSEQ multiplex PCR; TCRdb holds only in-frame clones, not every one. The sample includes tens of thousands of clones, approximately 87% of them seen just once. The sample in question was peripheral blood, obtained on day 0 of MenACWY control vaccination. The receptors here all came from an adult in good health.

The V and J genes are TRBV5-1 and TRBJ1-5, with D hard to call. Trimming took off 0 bases at V and 0 bases at J, with 7 bases between the two ends. From germline, CDR1 is SGHRS and CDR2 YFSETQ. This CDR3 is 15 amino acids long. CDR3 in amino acids: CASSLGTDSNQPQHF. The CDR3 region has the DNA TGCGCCAGCAGCTTGGGCACGGATAGCAATCAGCCCCAGCATTTT. The whole variable domain, filled in from reference TRBV5-1 and TRBJ1-5, reads KAGVTQTPRYLIKTRGQQVTLSCSPISGHRSVSWYQQTPGQGLQFLFEYFSETQRNKGNFPGRFSGRQFSNSRSEMNVSTLELGDSALYLCASSLGTDSNQPQHFGDGTRLSIL.

The table lists this clone with a count of one. V usage is TRBV6-5 and J usage is TRBJ2-2, with 7 bases lining up with TRBD1. The length of the CDR3 is 15 residues. V was clipped by 6 bases and J by 5 bases; unmatched bases: 9. Germline V CDR1 and CDR2: MNHEY, SVGAGI. The CDR3 region is CASRTGTASTGELFF. The CDR3 bases are TGTGCCAGCAGAACCGGGACAGCAAGTACCGGGGAGCTGTTTTTT.

This chain connects TRBV29-1 to TRBJ2-5; weak D call: TRBD2 (5 bases). The germline V and J ends were trimmed by 8 bases and 4 bases, with 14 bases remaining between them. The CDR3 spans 12 residues. Germline V lookup: CDR1 SQVTM, CDR2 ANQGSEA. Written as DNA, the CDR3 is TGCAGCACACGGAGAGGGCCAGAGACCCAGTACTTC. It codes for CSTRRGPETQYF.

The gene calls are TRBV4-2 and TRBJ1-2, with D unclear. The CDR3 is 14 amino acids. Germline CDR1 is LGHNA and CDR2 is YNFKEQ. Trimming took off 0 bases at V and 8 bases at J, with 13 bases between the two ends. In nucleotides, the CDR3 is TGTGCCAGCAGCCAAGAAGCAGTGCCGCTGGGCTACACCTTC. Protein product: CASSQEAVPLGYTF.

The chain recombines TRBV6-5 with TRBJ2-2; no definite D call. Germline lookup yields CDR1 MNHEY and CDR2 SVGAGI. Trimming stripped 6 bases from V and 1 base from J, with 12 bases between. The CDR3 runs 15 residues. CDR3 DNA: TGTGCCAGCAGGAATCAGTTTGAGAACACCGGGGAGCTGTTTTTT. This encodes CASRNQFENTGELFF.

This sequence joins TRBV23-1 and TRBJ2-3; 9 nucleotides match TRBD2. Being an ORF, TRBV23-1 has a function that is uncertain. V was clipped by 2 bases and J by 2 bases; unmatched bases: 5. This CDR3 spans 16 amino acids. The CDR3 coding sequence is TGCGCCAGCAGTCAACGACTAGCGGAGATCACAGATACGCAGTATTTT. Protein sequence: CASSQRLAEITDTQYF.

The V call is TRBV10-3, the J call TRBJ1-2, with D tentatively TRBD1 (5 bases). The CDR3 sequence is 14 residues long. From germline, CDR1 is ENHRY and CDR2 SYGVKD. The ends were cut back, 0 bases at V and 2 bases at J, with 7 bases in the middle. CDR3: CAISESTVNYGYTF. CDR3 DNA: TGTGCCATCAGTGAGTCGACAGTCAACTATGGCTACACCTTC.

The chain couples TRBV15 to TRBJ1-5; TRBD1 aligns across 9 bases. This CDR3 has 16 amino acids. V shed 1 base, J shed 5 bases, and the junction held 6 bases outside the gene matches. From germline, CDR1 is LNHNV and CDR2 YYDKDF (reference sequence). CDR3 coding DNA: TGTGCCACCAGCAGAGGGGGACAGGGCCTGGATCAGCCCCAGCATTTT. This translates into CATSRGGQGLDQPQHF.

The chain joins TRBV19 to TRBJ2-5; 8 bases are shared with TRBD2. From germline, CDR1 is LNHDA and CDR2 SQIVND (reference sequence). V lost 4 bases, J lost 4 bases, and 11 bases stayed unmatched. The CDR3 contains 16 residues. The CDR3 DNA follows: TGTGCCAGTAGTACTCGGACTAGCACCTTCCTAGAGACCCAGTACTTC. Its translation is CASSTRTSTFLETQYF.

The chain carries TRBV28 and TRBJ2-5; TRBD1 matches at 9 bases. The CDR3 has 14 amino acids. The junction had 8 bases not matched to a gene; V was cut back by 7 bases and J by 5 bases. CDR1 and CDR2 from the germline V gene are MDHEN and SYDVKM. CDR3 coding DNA: TGTGCCAGCACCTTACAGGGGGCGCAGGAGACCCAGTACTTC. Its protein is CASTLQGAQETQYF. Using reference TRBV28 and TRBJ2-5 for the parts outside the CDR3, the full variable domain is DVKVTQSSRYLVKRTGEKVFLECVQDMDHENMFWYRQDPGLGLRLIYFSYDVKMKEKGDIPEGYSVSREKKERFSLILESASTNQTSMYLCASTLQGAQETQYFGPGTRLLVL.

The rearrangement uses TRBV7-3 and TRBJ2-5; 11 positions match TRBD2. From germline, CDR1 is SGHTA and CDR2 FQGTGA. CDR3 size: 15 residues. The junction had 7 bases not matched to a gene; V was cut back by 4 bases and J by 6 bases. The CDR3, as DNA: TGTGCCAGCAGCTACTTTAGCGGGAGGGTGCAGACCCAGTACTTC. Translation gives CASSYFSGRVQTQYF. Variable domain in full (rest from reference TRBV7-3 and TRBJ2-5): GAGVSQTPSNKVTEKGKYVELRCDPISGHTALYWYRQSLGQGPEFLIYFQGTGAADDSGLPNDRFFAVRPEGSVSTLKIQRTERGDSAVYLCASSYFSGRVQTQYFGPGTRLLVL.

The chain joins TRBV19 to TRBJ2-1; D not certain. Germline V gene sequence: CDR1 LNHDA, CDR2 SQIVND (reference sequence). The ends were cut back, 2 bases at V and 2 bases at J, with 10 bases in the middle. The CDR3 is 15 amino acids. The CDR3 sequence is CASSIRTNAYNEQFF. CDR3 nucleotides: TGTGCCAGTAGTATAAGGACGAACGCCTACAATGAGCAGTTCTTC.

The chain is built from TRBV18 and TRBJ2-1; D could derive from TRBD1 or TRBD2 (5 bases each). Per germline, CDR1 KGHSH and CDR2 LQKENI. Trimming shortened V by 6 bases and J by 3 bases, and 15 bases separated the two germline ends. CDR3 length: 15 residues. CDR3 DNA sequence: TGTGCCAGCTCCCAACCGCCAGGGAGCTACAATGAGCAGTTCTTC. It codes for CASSQPPGSYNEQFF.

This chain links TRBV9 with TRBJ1-2; 9 bases map to TRBD1. J lost 2 bases, V lost 4 bases, and 3 bases had no gene match. This CDR3 spans 14 amino acids. Germline CDR1 reads SGDLS; CDR2 reads YYNGEE. CDR3 bases: TGTGCCAGCAGCCCCGGACAGGGGAACTATGGCTACACCTTC. As protein: CASSPGQGNYGYTF.

The rearrangement links TRBV4-3 to TRBJ1-1; 9 nucleotides match TRBD1. The CDR3 sequence is 19 residues long. Trimming cost V 0 bases and J 1 base; bases outside gene matches: 12. Germline lookup yields CDR1 LGHNA and CDR2 YSLEER. In DNA, the CDR3 is TGCGCCAGCAGCCAAGACCCTTCCGGGACAGGGATCGGGAACACTGAAGCTTTCTTT. Translating it yields CASSQDPSGTGIGNTEAFF.

The chain employs TRBV13 and TRBJ2-5; D is possibly TRBD1 (5 bases). The CDR3 sequence is 12 residues long. V shed 4 bases and J shed 4 bases, with 7 bases lying between them. In germline, CDR1 is PRHDT, CDR2 FYEKMQ (reference sequence). This CDR3 is CASSWGGETQYF. The CDR3 DNA reads TGTGCCAGCAGCTGGGGCGGAGAGACCCAGTACTTC.

A few counts support this clone. The chain joins TRBV5-5 to TRBJ1-6, with D uncertain. CDR1 SGHKS and CDR2 YYEKEE come from the germline V gene (reference sequence). With 0 bases removed from V and 10 bases from J, the gap between germline ends came to 17 bases. The CDR3 spans 16 residues. The CDR3 loop is CASSLEWAEVWSPLHF. CDR3 DNA: TGTGCCAGCAGCTTGGAGTGGGCGGAGGTATGGTCACCCCTCCACTTT.

The chain combines TRBV7-9 with TRBJ2-7; no clear D. The CDR3 covers 13 residues. Trimming removed 5 bases at V and 3 bases at J, with 11 bases between. Germline V CDR1 and CDR2: SEHNR, FQNEAQ (reference sequence). The CDR3 DNA follows: TGTGCCAGCAGCCTGGTCGGGCTCTACGAGCAGTACTTC. Encoded protein: CASSLVGLYEQYF.

CDR3 nucleotides: TGTGCCAGCTCATTGGGCCTTTCTAACTATGGCTACACCTTC. It yields the protein CASSLGLSNYGYTF. The chain has TRBV18 and TRBJ1-2; D is unresolved. V lost 5 bases, J lost 0 bases, and 10 bases lay in between. Germline V gene lookup returns CDR1 KGHSH and CDR2 LQKENI. CDR3 length equals 14 residues.

The chain recombines TRBV28 with TRBJ2-7; D is perhaps TRBD1 (5 bases). Per the germline V gene, CDR1 is MDHEN and CDR2 is SYDVKM. This CDR3 is built from 14 residues. Trimming pared 6 bases from V and 6 bases from J, leaving 18 bases between. CDR3 coding DNA: TGTGCCAGCAGCCCGGAGACAGCTAGAATCGAGCAGTACTTC. Encoded protein: CASSPETARIEQYF. Filled out from reference TRBV28 and TRBJ2-7, the complete variable domain reads DVKVTQSSRYLVKRTGEKVFLECVQDMDHENMFWYRQDPGLGLRLIYFSYDVKMKEKGDIPEGYSVSREKKERFSLILESASTNQTSMYLCASSPETARIEQYFGPGTRLTVT.

The chain carries TRBV10-3 and TRBJ2-2; 7 bases are a match to TRBD1. This CDR3 has 15 amino acids. V shed 6 bases, J shed 3 bases, and the junction held 7 bases outside the gene matches. Looked up from germline, CDR1 is ENHRY and CDR2 is SYGVKD. The CDR3 coding sequence is TGTGCCATCAGCGAAGACAGGGTGCACACCGGGGAGCTGTTTTTT. Its protein product is CAISEDRVHTGELFF.

The chain joins TRBV24-1 to TRBJ2-5; D unclear. V was cut by 9 bases and J by 5 bases, with 15 bases left in between. There are 13 residues in the CDR3. Germline values: CDR1 KGHDR, CDR2 SFDVKD. The CDR3 DNA sequence: TGTGCCACCGCCCTGGGCGGCCGGGAGACCCAGTACTTC. It yields the protein CATALGGRETQYF.